This T cell receptor (beta chain) was sequenced during a study of T cells in Graves' hyperthyroidism and ophthalmopathy. Study-wide background: Any treatment followed the collection of peripheral blood at initial diagnosis.

Clinical Activity Scores of at least 3, NOSPECS grades of at least 4 and durations under 3 months characterized ophthalmopathy patients. Study-level findings and limits: From stable hyperthyroidism, ophthalmopathy was set apart by a 13 V-J model. Most thyroid clonotypes with frequency above 0.001 were detected in blood.

Looked up from germline, CDR1 is SGHAT and CDR2 is FQDESV (reference sequence). The V and J ends lost 3 bases and 3 bases, in that order; junction bases with no gene match: 10. The CDR3 is 16 amino acids. The investigators amplified TCR beta CDR3 regions from RNA transcripts. HTBI primers drove first-round RT-PCR of the TCR CDR3. TCRdb reanalysed the multiplex PCR reads using MiXCR and keeps one entry per CDR3 protein. Found here are under 300,000 distinct CDR3 sequences, around 20% of them singletons; the top ten hold around 62%. This clonotype was counted many times. Its antigen remains unidentified.

The chain recombines TRBV11-1 with TRBJ2-7; 8 nucleotides line up with TRBD2. This clonotype was sampled from a man in his thirties or forties with Graves' ophthalmopathy. Sequencing used blood. This CDR3 is CASSFATSGPIYEQYF. The CDR3 DNA reads TGTGCCAGCAGCTTCGCTACTAGCGGACCTATCTACGAGCAGTACTTC. The variable domain in full, with the rest retrieved from reference TRBV11-1 and TRBJ2-7, is EAEVAQSPRYKITEKSQAVAFWCDPISGHATLYWYRQILGQGPELLVQFQDESVVDDSQLPKDRFSAERLKGVDSTLKIQPAELGDSAMYLCASSFATSGPIYEQYFGPGTRLTVT.